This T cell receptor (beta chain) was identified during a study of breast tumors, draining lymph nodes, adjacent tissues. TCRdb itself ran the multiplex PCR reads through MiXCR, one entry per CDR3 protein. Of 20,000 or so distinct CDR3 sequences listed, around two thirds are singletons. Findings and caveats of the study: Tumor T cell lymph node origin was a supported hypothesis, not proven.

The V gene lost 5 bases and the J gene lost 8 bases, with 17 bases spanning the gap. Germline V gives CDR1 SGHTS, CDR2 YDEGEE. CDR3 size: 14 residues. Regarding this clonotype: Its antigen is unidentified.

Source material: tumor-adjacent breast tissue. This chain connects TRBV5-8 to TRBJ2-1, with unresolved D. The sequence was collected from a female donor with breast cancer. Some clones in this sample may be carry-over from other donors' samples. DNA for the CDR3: TGTGCCAGCAGACCTCGGACGACCGGCGATGAGCAGTTCTTC. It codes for CASRPRTTGDEQFF.